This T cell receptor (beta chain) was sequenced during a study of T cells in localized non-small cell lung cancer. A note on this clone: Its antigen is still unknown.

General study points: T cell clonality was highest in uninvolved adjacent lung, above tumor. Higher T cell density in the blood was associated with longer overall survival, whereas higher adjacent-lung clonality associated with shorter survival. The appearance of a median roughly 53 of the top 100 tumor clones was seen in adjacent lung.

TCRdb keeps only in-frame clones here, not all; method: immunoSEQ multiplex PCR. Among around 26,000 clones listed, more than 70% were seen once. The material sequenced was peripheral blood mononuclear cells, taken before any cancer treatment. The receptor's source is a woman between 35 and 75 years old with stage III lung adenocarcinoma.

This CDR3 is CASSIRDRGSSGYTF. As DNA, the CDR3 is TGTGCCAGTAGTATCCGGGACAGGGGATCGAGTGGCTACACCTTC. The gene calls are TRBV19 and TRBJ1-2, with TRBD1 matching over 10 bases. CDR3 length equals 15 residues. CDR1 is LNHDA, CDR2 SQIVND, per germline (reference sequence). J was trimmed by 7 bases and V by 3 bases; bases with no gene match: 8.